This is a list of T cell receptor beta chains from one sample in a study of graft-versus-host responses after intestinal transplantation. The antigens of these receptors remain unknown. Sequenced by immunoSEQ multiplex PCR; TCRdb stores in-frame clones only, minus some. The table lists around 77,000 clones, around 96% of them singletons. Sequencing was performed on unstimulated CD8+ T cells sorted from spleen or lymph node cells, taken before intestinal transplant. The receptors derive from a human donor who received an intestinal transplant. CDR3s include the opening cysteine and the closing phenylalanine or tryptophan. Each record gives: D gene, CDR3 length, clone size, J gene, V gene, CDR3 DNA, CDR3 protein. The D gene is left open where the match is weak. Expanded clones get a size class; other rows say once, few or many, or leave the size out.

d_gene: -
len: 17
abundance: -
j_gene: TRBJ1-2
v_gene: TRBV5-6
CDR3nt: TGTGCCAGCAGCTTGGCTTCAGAGGGCCACCCGAACTATGGCTACACCTTC
CDR3aa: CASSLASEGHPNYGYTF

d_gene: -
len: 13
abundance: -
j_gene: TRBJ2-1
v_gene: TRBV7-6
CDR3nt: TGTGCCAGCAGCTTAGCCAGCTTCAATGAGCAGTTCTTC
CDR3aa: CASSLASFNEQFF

d_gene: -
len: 15
abundance: -
j_gene: TRBJ2-7
v_gene: TRBV2
CDR3nt: TGTGCCAGCAGTGAAGCCGAGGGCCTCCCGAACGAGCAGTACTTC
CDR3aa: CASSEAEGLPNEQYF

d_gene: -
len: 12
abundance: -
j_gene: TRBJ2-2
v_gene: TRBV6-1
CDR3nt: TGTGCCAGCACTGAGTACACCGGGGAGCTGTTTTTT
CDR3aa: CASTEYTGELFF

d_gene: TRBD1
len: 13
abundance: -
j_gene: TRBJ2-7
v_gene: TRBV19
CDR3nt: TGTGCCAGTAGTATACTGGGGACAGCCGAGCAGTACTTC
CDR3aa: CASSILGTAEQYF

d_gene: TRBD1
len: 16
abundance: -
j_gene: TRBJ2-2
v_gene: TRBV4-1
CDR3nt: TGCGCCAGCAGCCCGCTGGGACAGTCGAACACCGGGGAGCTGTTTTTT
CDR3aa: CASSPLGQSNTGELFF

d_gene: -
len: 19
abundance: -
j_gene: TRBJ2-6
v_gene: TRBV28
CDR3nt: TGTGCCAGCATCCCGTGGGGGCGGGGGCCACTTTCTGGGGCCAACGTCCTGACTTTC
CDR3aa: CASIPWGRGPLSGANVLTF

d_gene: TRBD2
len: 18
abundance: -
j_gene: TRBJ2-7
v_gene: TRBV4-1
CDR3nt: TGCGCCAGCAGCCACTGGACTAGCGGGAGGGATACCTCCTACGAGCAGTACTTC
CDR3aa: CASSHWTSGRDTSYEQYF

d_gene: TRBD2
len: 14
abundance: -
j_gene: TRBJ2-2
v_gene: TRBV28
CDR3nt: TGTGCCAGCAGTTTGGCGGGAGGCCCCGGGGAGCTGTTTTTT
CDR3aa: CASSLAGGPGELFF

d_gene: -
len: 12
abundance: -
j_gene: TRBJ1-2
v_gene: TRBV5-1
CDR3nt: TGCGCCAGCTCTGGGCCAGGAAATGGCTACACCTTC
CDR3aa: CASSGPGNGYTF

d_gene: -
len: 9
abundance: -
j_gene: TRBJ2-3
v_gene: TRBV6-1
CDR3nt: TGTGCCAGCCCGGGTACGCAGTATTTT
CDR3aa: CASPGTQYF

d_gene: -
len: 13
abundance: -
j_gene: TRBJ1-2
v_gene: TRBV6-5
CDR3nt: TGTGCCAGCAGTTACCTGGACAGCCGCGGCTACACCTTC
CDR3aa: CASSYLDSRGYTF

d_gene: -
len: 11
abundance: -
j_gene: TRBJ2-7
v_gene: TRBV2
CDR3nt: TGTGCCAGCTACAGGGCCTACGAGCAGTACTTC
CDR3aa: CASYRAYEQYF

d_gene: TRBD1
len: 14
abundance: once
j_gene: TRBJ1-1
v_gene: TRBV5-1
CDR3nt: TGCGCCAGCAGTTCCGGGACAGGGGGCCCTGAAGCTTTCTTT
CDR3aa: CASSSGTGGPEAFF

d_gene: -
len: 12
abundance: -
j_gene: TRBJ1-1
v_gene: TRBV5-1
CDR3nt: TGCGCCAGCAGTGGAGGACCGGCTGAAGCTTTCTTT
CDR3aa: CASSGGPAEAFF

d_gene: -
len: 15
abundance: -
j_gene: TRBJ2-3
v_gene: TRBV7-9
CDR3nt: TGTGCCACCCACCTCCCCGAGGGGCAGCCAGATACGCAGTATTTT
CDR3aa: CATHLPEGQPDTQYF

d_gene: -
len: 15
abundance: -
j_gene: TRBJ2-2
v_gene: TRBV29-1
CDR3nt: TGCAGCGTTTTTACTGAAAGGGGAGACACCGGGGAGCTGTTTTTT
CDR3aa: CSVFTERGDTGELFF

d_gene: -
len: 14
abundance: -
j_gene: TRBJ1-1
v_gene: TRBV25-1
CDR3nt: TGTGCCAGCAGTGAATTTGGCGGGAACACTGAAGCTTTCTTT
CDR3aa: CASSEFGGNTEAFF

d_gene: -
len: 14
abundance: -
j_gene: TRBJ1-2
v_gene: TRBV6-1
CDR3nt: TGTGCCAGCAGTGAAATTGGACGGCACTATGGCTACACCTTC
CDR3aa: CASSEIGRHYGYTF

d_gene: -
len: 13
abundance: -
j_gene: TRBJ2-1
v_gene: TRBV6-1
CDR3nt: TGTGCCAGCAGCCCGGACTTATACAATGAGCAGTTCTTC
CDR3aa: CASSPDLYNEQFF

d_gene: -
len: 16
abundance: -
j_gene: TRBJ1-1
v_gene: TRBV5-8
CDR3nt: TGTGCCAGCAGCTTGGTCGACCCGACGGCGGTCACTGAAGCTTTCTTT
CDR3aa: CASSLVDPTAVTEAFF

d_gene: TRBD1
len: 18
abundance: once
j_gene: TRBJ1-1
v_gene: TRBV11-1
CDR3nt: TGTGCCAGCAGCTTGCTTCAGGGACAGGGCCGACTGAACACTGAAGCTTTCTTT
CDR3aa: CASSLLQGQGRLNTEAFF

d_gene: -
len: 15
abundance: -
j_gene: TRBJ1-5
v_gene: TRBV4-1
CDR3nt: TGCGCCAGCAGCCAAGGGCAGGGCCATAATCAGCCCCAGCATTTT
CDR3aa: CASSQGQGHNQPQHF

d_gene: -
len: 14
abundance: -
j_gene: TRBJ2-5
v_gene: TRBV7-9
CDR3nt: TGTGCCAGCAGCTTAGAGCTGGGGTGGGAGACCCAGTACTTC
CDR3aa: CASSLELGWETQYF

d_gene: -
len: 15
abundance: -
j_gene: TRBJ2-7
v_gene: TRBV4-1
CDR3nt: TGCGCCAGCAGCCAAGGACAGAGTCCTTTCTACGAGCAGTACTTC
CDR3aa: CASSQGQSPFYEQYF

d_gene: -
len: 16
abundance: -
j_gene: TRBJ2-2
v_gene: TRBV6-5
CDR3nt: TGTGCCAGCAGTTACTCGATGGGGGAGCGAACCGGGGAGCTGTTTTTT
CDR3aa: CASSYSMGERTGELFF

d_gene: -
len: 16
abundance: -
j_gene: TRBJ2-1
v_gene: TRBV4-1
CDR3nt: TGCGCCAGCAGCCAAGAGAGGAGCGCTTCCTACAATGAGCAGTTCTTC
CDR3aa: CASSQERSASYNEQFF

d_gene: TRBD2
len: 19
abundance: -
j_gene: TRBJ2-7
v_gene: TRBV5-1
CDR3nt: TGCGCCAGCAGCTTTCCACAGGACCTAGCGGGAGGGCCGCTTGACGAGCAGTACTTC
CDR3aa: CASSFPQDLAGGPLDEQYF

d_gene: TRBD1
len: 16
abundance: -
j_gene: TRBJ1-6
v_gene: TRBV28
CDR3nt: TGTGCCAGCGCTGACAGGGGGCGCGCGGGTAATTCACCCCTCCACTTT
CDR3aa: CASADRGRAGNSPLHF

d_gene: -
len: 14
abundance: once
j_gene: TRBJ2-7
v_gene: TRBV30
CDR3nt: TGTGCCTGGGGGCGGCCAGGGAGCTCCTACGAGCAGTACTTC
CDR3aa: CAWGRPGSSYEQYF

d_gene: TRBD1
len: 20
abundance: -
j_gene: TRBJ2-3
v_gene: TRBV19
CDR3nt: TGTGCCACCCTCGGAGCAGGGGGCGGAATAGCTCCAAATCTTACAGATACGCAGTATTTT
CDR3aa: CATLGAGGGIAPNLTDTQYF

d_gene: -
len: 15
abundance: once
j_gene: TRBJ1-1
v_gene: TRBV4-1
CDR3nt: TGCGCCAGCAGCCAAGATCCTCCAGGGAACACTGAAGCTTTCTTT
CDR3aa: CASSQDPPGNTEAFF

d_gene: TRBD1
len: 15
abundance: -
j_gene: TRBJ2-7
v_gene: TRBV10-2
CDR3nt: TGCGCCAGCAGCGAAAAGGGACAGCTTTCCTACGAGCAGTACTTC
CDR3aa: CASSEKGQLSYEQYF

d_gene: TRBD2
len: 15
abundance: -
j_gene: TRBJ2-7
v_gene: TRBV5-1
CDR3nt: TGCGCCAGCACCCCCGGCGGGGGAGCTCCGCGCGAGCAGTACTTC
CDR3aa: CASTPGGGAPREQYF

d_gene: -
len: 15
abundance: -
j_gene: TRBJ2-3
v_gene: TRBV10-2
CDR3nt: TGCGCCAGCAGTGTTGGGGCAGGCGGCACAGATACGCAGTATTTT
CDR3aa: CASSVGAGGTDTQYF

d_gene: -
len: 13
abundance: -
j_gene: TRBJ2-1
v_gene: TRBV5-3
CDR3nt: TGTGCCAGAAGCACTCACGGCACCCATGAGCAGTTCTTC
CDR3aa: CARSTHGTHEQFF

d_gene: TRBD1
len: 17
abundance: -
j_gene: TRBJ1-2
v_gene: TRBV4-1
CDR3nt: TGCGCCAGCAGCCAATCCCCCGGGACAGGGTTGGACTATGGCTACACCTTC
CDR3aa: CASSQSPGTGLDYGYTF

d_gene: -
len: 17
abundance: -
j_gene: TRBJ2-6
v_gene: TRBV29-1
CDR3nt: TGCAGCGTTGAAGTTGACAGAACCCCCTCTGGGGCCAACGTCCTGACTTTC
CDR3aa: CSVEVDRTPSGANVLTF

d_gene: TRBD1
len: 15
abundance: -
j_gene: TRBJ2-3
v_gene: TRBV19
CDR3nt: TGTGCCAGTAGTCCGGTGACAGGGGCCTCAGATACGCAGTATTTT
CDR3aa: CASSPVTGASDTQYF

d_gene: TRBD1
len: 16
abundance: -
j_gene: TRBJ2-7
v_gene: TRBV6-5
CDR3nt: TGTGCCAGCAGTTACTCATGGGACAGGGGCCTCTACGAGCAGTACTTC
CDR3aa: CASSYSWDRGLYEQYF

d_gene: -
len: 20
abundance: -
j_gene: TRBJ1-1
v_gene: TRBV5-1
CDR3nt: TGCGCCAGCAGCCCCGCTAGCTCCGGGCCCGGCGGGGTTATGAACACTGAAGCTTTCTTT
CDR3aa: CASSPASSGPGGVMNTEAFF

d_gene: TRBD2
len: 15
abundance: -
j_gene: TRBJ2-7
v_gene: TRBV19
CDR3nt: TGTGCCAGTAGTCCTCTCATAGCGGGAGGGCGCGAGCAGTACTTC
CDR3aa: CASSPLIAGGREQYF

d_gene: -
len: 13
abundance: -
j_gene: TRBJ2-1
v_gene: TRBV27
CDR3nt: TGTGCCAGCAGTTTTTCGGGCTACAATGAGCAGTTCTTC
CDR3aa: CASSFSGYNEQFF

d_gene: TRBD1
len: 16
abundance: -
j_gene: TRBJ1-3
v_gene: TRBV5-1
CDR3nt: TGCGCCAGCAGCTTGGGGGACAGCTCATCTGGAAACACCATATATTTT
CDR3aa: CASSLGDSSSGNTIYF

d_gene: TRBD2
len: 14
abundance: -
j_gene: TRBJ2-2
v_gene: TRBV27
CDR3nt: TGTGCCAGCAGTTTCGGGACTAACACCGGGGAGCGGTTTTTT
CDR3aa: CASSFGTNTGERFF

d_gene: TRBD2
len: 14
abundance: once
j_gene: TRBJ2-7
v_gene: TRBV6-5
CDR3nt: TGTGCCAGCAGTTACTCGGCGGGAGCGTACGAGCAGTACTTC
CDR3aa: CASSYSAGAYEQYF

d_gene: -
len: 15
abundance: -
j_gene: TRBJ1-2
v_gene: TRBV4-1
CDR3nt: TGCGCCAGCAGCCAAGTAATCAGGACGCTTTATGGCTACACCTTC
CDR3aa: CASSQVIRTLYGYTF

d_gene: TRBD1
len: 14
abundance: -
j_gene: TRBJ2-7
v_gene: TRBV7-9
CDR3nt: TGTGCCAGCGGGGGACAGGGGAGCTCCTACGAGCAGTACTTC
CDR3aa: CASGGQGSSYEQYF

d_gene: -
len: 12
abundance: once
j_gene: TRBJ2-3
v_gene: TRBV27
CDR3nt: TGTGCCAGCAGTTTACCCACAGATACGCAGTATTTT
CDR3aa: CASSLPTDTQYF

d_gene: -
len: 14
abundance: -
j_gene: TRBJ1-1
v_gene: TRBV29-1
CDR3nt: TGCAGCGCTGAAGCCCTAACAGATAACACTGAAGCTTTCTTT
CDR3aa: CSAEALTDNTEAFF

d_gene: -
len: 15
abundance: once
j_gene: TRBJ2-1
v_gene: TRBV6-5
CDR3nt: TGTGCCAGCAGTACCCTGGGTGCGACCTACAATGAGCAGTTCTTC
CDR3aa: CASSTLGATYNEQFF

d_gene: TRBD2
len: 14
abundance: -
j_gene: TRBJ2-7
v_gene: TRBV28
CDR3nt: TGTGCCAGCACCTTACCGGGACTAGCGGATGAGCAGTACTTC
CDR3aa: CASTLPGLADEQYF

d_gene: -
len: 16
abundance: -
j_gene: TRBJ2-7
v_gene: TRBV6-5
CDR3nt: TGTGCCAGCAGTTACGGGCTTTCGGGGCAGGACTACGAGCAGTACTTC
CDR3aa: CASSYGLSGQDYEQYF

d_gene: -
len: 16
abundance: -
j_gene: TRBJ2-7
v_gene: TRBV28
CDR3nt: TGTGCCAGCAGCCCAGGGTTGGACAGTATATCCTACGAGCAGTACTTC
CDR3aa: CASSPGLDSISYEQYF

d_gene: -
len: 13
abundance: once
j_gene: TRBJ2-7
v_gene: TRBV10-3
CDR3nt: TGTGCCATCAGTGTTGGCGCTTTCTACGAGCAGTACTTC
CDR3aa: CAISVGAFYEQYF